Below, one T cell receptor beta chain is given with its context. Germline CDR1 is GTSNPN and CDR2 is SVGIG (reference sequence). V lost 2 bases, J lost 12 bases, and 13 bases lay in between. This CDR3 region has 11 residues. This sample is part of a study of control samples from healthy donors and cancer patients. The data were produced by immunoSEQ multiplex PCR, yet TCRdb's version contains in-frame clones alone and is incomplete. This sample has a few hundred thousand clones, with around nine tenths found just once. This clonotype was obtained from a man in his forties with head and neck cancer. Sequencing input: PBMCs. The chain carries TRBV30 and TRBJ1-2; no firm D call. For the CDR3, the DNA is TGTGCCTGGAGTCCACGGGGAGGTAACACCTTC. The encoded protein is CAWSPRGGNTF.